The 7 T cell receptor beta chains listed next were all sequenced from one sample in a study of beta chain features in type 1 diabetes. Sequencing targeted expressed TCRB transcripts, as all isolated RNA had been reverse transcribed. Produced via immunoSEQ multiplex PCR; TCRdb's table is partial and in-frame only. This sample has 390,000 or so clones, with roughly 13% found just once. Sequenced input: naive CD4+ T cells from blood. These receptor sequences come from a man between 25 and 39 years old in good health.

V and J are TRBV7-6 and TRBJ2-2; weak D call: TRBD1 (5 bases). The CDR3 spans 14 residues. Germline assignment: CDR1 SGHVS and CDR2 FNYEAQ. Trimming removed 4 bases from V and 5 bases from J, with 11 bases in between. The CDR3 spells CASSSYRRTGELFF. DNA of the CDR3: TGTGCCAGCAGCTCCTACAGGAGAACCGGGGAGCTGTTTTTT.

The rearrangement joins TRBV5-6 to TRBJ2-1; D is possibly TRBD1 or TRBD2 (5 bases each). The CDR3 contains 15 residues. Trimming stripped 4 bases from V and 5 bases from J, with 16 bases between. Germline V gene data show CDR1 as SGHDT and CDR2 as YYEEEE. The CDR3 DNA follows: TGTGCCAGCAGCCGTGCCAGGGAGATCAACAATGAGCAGTTCTTC. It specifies CASSRAREINNEQFF.

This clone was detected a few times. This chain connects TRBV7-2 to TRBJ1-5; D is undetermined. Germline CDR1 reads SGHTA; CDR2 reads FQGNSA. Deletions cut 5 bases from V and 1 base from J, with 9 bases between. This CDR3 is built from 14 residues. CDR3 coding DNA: TGTGCCAGCAGCCAGGCGTACAGCAATCAGCCCCAGCATTTT. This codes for CASSQAYSNQPQHF.

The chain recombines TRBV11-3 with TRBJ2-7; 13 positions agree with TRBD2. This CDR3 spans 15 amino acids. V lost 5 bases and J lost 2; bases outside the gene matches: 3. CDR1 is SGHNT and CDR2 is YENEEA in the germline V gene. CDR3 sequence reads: CASSPTSGGPYEQYF. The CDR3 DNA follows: TGTGCCAGCAGCCCGACTAGCGGGGGGCCCTACGAGCAGTACTTC. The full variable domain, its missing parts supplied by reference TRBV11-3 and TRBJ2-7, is EAGVVQSPRYKIIEKKQPVAFWCNPISGHNTLYWYLQNLGQGPELLIRYENEEAVDDSQLPKDRFSAERLKGVDSTLKIQPAELGDSAVYLCASSPTSGGPYEQYFGPGTRLTVT.

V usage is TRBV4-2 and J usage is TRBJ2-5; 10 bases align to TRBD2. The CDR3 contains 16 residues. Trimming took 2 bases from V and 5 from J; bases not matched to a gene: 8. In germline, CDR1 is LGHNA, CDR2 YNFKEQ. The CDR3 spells CASSQPSTSGDETQYF. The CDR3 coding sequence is TGTGCCAGCAGCCAACCATCCACTAGCGGGGACGAGACCCAGTACTTC.

The DNA for the CDR3 is TGCAGCGTTGTCGTAGGGAAAAACATTCAGTACTTC. It encodes CSVVVGKNIQYF. This chain uses TRBV29-1 with TRBJ2-4; D not resolved. From germline, CDR1 is SQVTM and CDR2 ANQGSEA. This CDR3 spans 12 amino acids. V lost 4 bases to trimming and J lost 4 bases, with 8 bases between them.

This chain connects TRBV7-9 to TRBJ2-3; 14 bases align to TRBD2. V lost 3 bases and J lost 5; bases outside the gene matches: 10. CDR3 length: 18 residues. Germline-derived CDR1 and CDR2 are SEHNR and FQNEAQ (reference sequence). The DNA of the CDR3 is TGTGCCAGCAGCTTCCCCGACGGGACTAGCGGGAGAGGAGATACGCAGTATTTT. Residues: CASSFPDGTSGRGDTQYF.